This T cell receptor beta chain was recorded in a study of glioma-infiltrating T cells. The sample holds many counts of this clonotype. Using RNA template, CDR3s of TCR alpha and beta were amplified with iRepertoire arm-PCR. Each CDR3 protein is one row after TCRdb ran MiXCR on the multiplex PCR reads. The table shows approximately 12,000 distinct CDR3 sequences, with about 26% occurring only once. From germline, CDR1 is SNHLY and CDR2 FYNNEI. V lost 6 bases to trimming and J lost 2 bases; unmatched junction nucleotides: 12. CDR3 size: 17 residues. Sequenced input: glioma tissue, nonneoplastic brain tissue, or PBMCs (not recorded which). The clonotype comes from a human donor with low-grade glioma or glioblastoma, undergoing nonglioma brain surgery, or in good health (not recorded which). The gene calls are TRBV2 and TRBJ2-2; 7 bases fit TRBD2. CDR3 loop: CASRWTRLGTNTGELFF. For the CDR3, the DNA is TGTGCCAGCAGGTGGACTAGATTAGGGACTAACACCGGGGAGCTGTTTTTT.